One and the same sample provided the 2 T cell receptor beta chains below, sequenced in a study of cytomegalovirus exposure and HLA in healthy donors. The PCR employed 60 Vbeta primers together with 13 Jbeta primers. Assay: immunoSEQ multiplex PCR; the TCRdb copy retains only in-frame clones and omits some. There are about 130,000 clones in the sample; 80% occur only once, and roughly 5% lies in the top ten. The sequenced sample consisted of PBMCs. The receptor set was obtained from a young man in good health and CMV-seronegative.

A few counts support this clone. This CDR3 is CASSLGGGWRRNRECTEAFF. The CDR3 DNA follows: TGCGCCAGCAGCTTGGGGGGGGGTTGGCGCCGGAACCGGGAATGCACTGAAGCTTTCTTT. The J gene is TRBJ1-1, the V gene TRBV5-1; perhaps TRBD1 as D (5 bases). Per germline, CDR1 SGHRS and CDR2 YFSETQ. The ends were cut back, 0 bases at V and 4 bases at J, with 28 bases in the middle. The CDR3 runs to 20 residues.

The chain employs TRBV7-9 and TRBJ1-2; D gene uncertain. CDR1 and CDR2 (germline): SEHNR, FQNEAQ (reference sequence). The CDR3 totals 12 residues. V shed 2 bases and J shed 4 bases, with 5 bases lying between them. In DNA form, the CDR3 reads TGTGCCAGCAGCTTATCGGGCTATGGCTACACCTTC. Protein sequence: CASSLSGYGYTF.